This section outlines one T cell receptor beta chain sequence together with its context. Its antigen is undetermined. The sample belongs to a study of identical twins. TCRdb analysed the 5' RACE reads with MiXCR anew, one entry per CDR3 protein. The data contain 1.5 million to 2 million distinct CDR3 sequences, around a third of them singletons. This CDR3 contains 14 residues. Looked up from germline, CDR1 is SGHRS and CDR2 is YFSETQ. V dropped 3 bases and J dropped 6 bases, with 14 bases sitting between them. Points from the study as a whole: A cross-sectional statistical analysis, not follow-up of the same donors, supported the conclusions.

The J gene is TRBJ2-3, the V gene TRBV5-1; no clear D gene. Sequenced input: cord blood. This receptor was obtained from a newborn girl in good health. Written as DNA, the CDR3 is TGCGCCAGCAGCTGGGTACCCAAAGGGGATACGCAGTATTTT. Residues: CASSWVPKGDTQYF.